The 18 T cell receptor beta chains below all came from one sample that was sequenced in a study of PD-L1 blockade in urothelial cancer. Using immunoSEQ multiplex PCR, the repertoire was profiled, and TCRdb retains in-frame clones only, with some absent. The sample has some 63,000 clones; about four fifths are singletons. Sample time point: pretreatment peripheral blood. Sequenced material: PBMCs, taken around atezolizumab (anti-PD-L1) treatment. The receptors were sampled from a man between 65 and 79 years old with urothelial cancer.

The rearrangement joins TRBV7-8 to TRBJ1-3; 8 positions match TRBD1. J gave up 0 bases and V 2 bases, and 12 bases lay outside the gene matches. The germline V gene encodes CDR1 SGHVS and CDR2 FQNEAQ. The CDR3 is 19 residues long. The chain's CDR3 is CASSLREDREPSSGNTIYF. The CDR3 nucleotides read TGTGCCAGCAGCTTAAGGGAGGACAGGGAGCCATCCTCTGGAAACACCATATATTTT. Drawing the rest from reference TRBV7-8 and TRBJ1-3, the complete variable domain is GAGVSQSPRYKVAKRGQDVALRCDPISGHVSLFWYQQALGQGPEFLTYFQNEAQLDKSGLPSDRFFAERPEGSVSTLKIQRTQQEDSAVYLCASSLREDREPSSGNTIYFGEGSWLTVV.

This chain connects TRBV6-1 to TRBJ1-5; D is uncertain. Trimming shortened V by 6 bases and J by 5 bases, and 14 bases separated the two germline ends. Germline lookup yields CDR1 MNHNS and CDR2 SASEGT. The CDR3 contains 14 residues. The DNA for the CDR3 is TGTGCCAGCAGGAGGAGGGCAGACCATCAGCCCCAGCATTTT. Its protein is CASRRRADHQPQHF.

In DNA form, the CDR3 reads TGTGCCAGCAGCCACGGACAGGAGTACACCGGGGAGCTGTTTTTT. Protein: CASSHGQEYTGELFF. The V gene is TRBV7-2, the J gene TRBJ2-2, with TRBD1 matching over 7 bases. The CDR3 has 15 residues. V shed 5 bases, J shed 3 bases, and the junction held 6 bases outside the gene matches. Germline assignment: CDR1 SGHTA and CDR2 FQGNSA.

The chain uses TRBV7-3 and TRBJ2-3; 14 bases map to TRBD2. Per the germline V gene, CDR1 is SGHTA and CDR2 is FQGTGA. The V and J ends lost 8 bases and 3 bases, in that order; junction bases with no gene match: 7. The CDR3 sequence is 16 residues long. CDR3 coding DNA: TGTGCCAGCGGACTAGCGGGGGGCCGACGGACAGATACGCAGTATTTT. Encoded protein: CASGLAGGRRTDTQYF.

This clone occurred once. The chain joins TRBV18 to TRBJ1-3; TRBD1 might be the D (6 bases). Trimming took 3 bases from V and 0 from J, leaving 9 bases between them. Germline lookup yields CDR1 KGHSH and CDR2 LQKENI. The CDR3 totals 15 residues. CDR3 in amino acids: CASSPTGLSGNTIYF. The CDR3 nucleotides are TGTGCCAGCTCACCGACAGGTCTCTCTGGAAACACCATATATTTT.

The chain links TRBV2 to TRBJ1-3; perhaps TRBD1 as D (6 bases). The CDR3 runs to 14 residues. The germline V and J ends were trimmed by 7 bases and 2 bases, with 12 bases remaining between them. CDR1 is SNHLY and CDR2 is FYNNEI in the germline V gene. The CDR3 DNA sequence: TGTGCCAGCACCATCTCAGGGGCTGGAAACACCATATATTTT. The encoded protein is CASTISGAGNTIYF. The full variable domain, its missing parts supplied by reference TRBV2 and TRBJ1-3, is EPEVTQTPSHQVTQMGQEVILRCVPISNHLYFYWYRQILGQKVEFLVSFYNNEISEKSEIFDDQFSVERPDGSNFTLKIRSTKLEDSAMYFCASTISGAGNTIYFGEGSWLTVV.

This chain connects TRBV5-1 to TRBJ2-3; 12 bases fit TRBD2. Losses at the gene ends were 4 bases for V and 7 bases for J; bases not matched to a gene: 7. The CDR3 has 15 amino acids. CDR1 SGHRS and CDR2 YFSETQ come from the germline V gene. CDR3 residues: CASSTSSGGANTQYF. Written as DNA, the CDR3 is TGCGCCAGCAGCACCTCTAGCGGGGGGGCGAATACGCAGTATTTT.

The chain couples TRBV4-3 to TRBJ2-1; 9 bases align to TRBD2. The CDR3 has 14 amino acids. Germline loops: CDR1 LGHNA, CDR2 YSLEER. The V and J ends lost 7 bases and 9 bases, in that order; junction bases with no gene match: 10. CDR3 in amino acids: CASTPGREGSEQFF. The CDR3 nucleotides are TGCGCCAGCACCCCGGGGCGGGAGGGTAGTGAGCAGTTCTTC.

This clone was seen only once. This sequence joins TRBV7-8 and TRBJ2-2, with unresolved D. Trimming took off 5 bases at V and 5 bases at J, with 12 bases between the two ends. Germline CDR1 reads SGHVS; CDR2 reads FQNEAQ. The CDR3 is 14 amino acids. The CDR3 region is CASSPPRVTGELFF. The CDR3 nucleotides are TGTGCCAGCAGCCCCCCCCGGGTTACCGGGGAGCTGTTTTTT. The full variable domain, completed using reference TRBV7-8 and TRBJ2-2, is GAGVSQSPRYKVAKRGQDVALRCDPISGHVSLFWYQQALGQGPEFLTYFQNEAQLDKSGLPSDRFFAERPEGSVSTLKIQRTQQEDSAVYLCASSPPRVTGELFFGEGSRLTVL.

This chain joins TRBV27 and TRBJ2-2; 10 bases fit TRBD1. V lost 8 bases and J lost 6; bases outside the gene matches: 6. Germline V CDR1 and CDR2: MNHEY, SMNVEV (reference sequence). This CDR3 has 14 residues. The CDR3 nucleotides are TGTGCCAGCGGGGACAGGGGTTTGGCCGGGGAGCTGTTTTTT. Its translation is CASGDRGLAGELFF.

The chain uses TRBV4-3 and TRBJ2-1, with 8 bases aligning to TRBD2. Germline trimming cut 4 bases from V and 8 bases from J; bases unmatched to any gene: 10. CDR1 and CDR2 from the germline V gene are LGHNA and YSLEER. The CDR3 contains 15 residues. CDR3 sequence: CASSLEAGVRHEQFF. The CDR3 region has the DNA TGCGCCAGCAGCCTCGAAGCGGGAGTGCGGCATGAGCAGTTCTTC.

CDR3 bases: TGCGCCAGCAGGCCTCGACAGTACTCCAACGATAGCAATCAGCCCCAGCATTTT. Its translation is CASRPRQYSNDSNQPQHF. The V and J genes are TRBV5-1 and TRBJ1-5, with a weak D call TRBD1 (5 bases). This CDR3 contains 18 residues. Per germline, CDR1 SGHRS and CDR2 YFSETQ. V lost 5 bases, J lost 0 bases, and 21 bases lay in between.

The chain employs TRBV9 and TRBJ2-1, with 8 bases identical to TRBD1. V shed 0 bases and J 4 bases; nucleotides not matched to a gene: 6. This CDR3 is built from 16 residues. Per germline, CDR1 SGDLS and CDR2 YYNGEE. The CDR3 DNA sequence: TGTGCCAGCAGCGTAGGTTCGGGACAGGAGTACAATGAGCAGTTCTTC. It translates to CASSVGSGQEYNEQFF. Supplemented by reference TRBV9 and TRBJ2-1, the full variable domain reads DSGVTQTPKHLITATGQRVTLRCSPRSGDLSVYWYQQSLDQGLQFLIQYYNGEERAKGNILERFSAQQFPDLHSELNLSSLELGDSALYFCASSVGSGQEYNEQFFGPGTRLTVL.

V usage is TRBV9 and J usage is TRBJ2-3; 7 bases are shared with TRBD2. The CDR3 runs to 19 residues. Looked up from germline, CDR1 is SGDLS and CDR2 is YYNGEE. With 0 bases clipped from V and 2 bases from J, the junction kept 15 bases outside the gene matches. The DNA of the CDR3 is TGTGCCAGCAGCGTAGCTGTCGGTGGAACTAGCGCGTCCACAGATACGCAGTATTTT. Amino acids: CASSVAVGGTSASTDTQYF.

The chain carries TRBV13 and TRBJ2-7; weak D call: TRBD1 (6 bases). V was shortened by 5 bases and J by 4 bases, with 15 bases between the two germline ends. There are 14 residues in the CDR3. Germline V gene sequence: CDR1 PRHDT, CDR2 FYEKMQ (reference sequence). CDR3 in amino acids: CASSVGQGIYEQYF. The CDR3 DNA is TGTGCCAGCAGCGTGGGGCAGGGGATTTACGAGCAGTACTTC.

The chain couples TRBV5-1 to TRBJ2-3, with 7 nucleotides matching TRBD2. The CDR3 is 16 amino acids. V shed 0 bases, J shed 1 base, and the junction held 5 bases outside the gene matches. Germline values: CDR1 SGHRS, CDR2 YFSETQ. The CDR3 DNA reads as TGCGCCAGCAGCTTGGACGGAGGGAGGGGCACAGATACGCAGTATTTT. Translation: CASSLDGGRGTDTQYF.

This rearrangement joins TRBV5-1 to TRBJ2-3; maybe TRBD2 (7 bases). Germline CDR1 SGHRS, CDR2 YFSETQ. CDR3 size: 16 residues. V was trimmed by 4 bases and J by 6 bases, leaving 21 bases between them. This chain's CDR3 is CASSLGEPAGHDTQYF. The DNA of the CDR3 is TGCGCCAGCAGCCTTGGGGAGCCAGCGGGACATGATACGCAGTATTTT.

The CDR3 DNA is TGTGCCAGCAGCGTAGCGGGGGCTGGGGCCAACGTCCTGACTTTC. Its protein product is CASSVAGAGANVLTF. The chain is built from TRBV9 and TRBJ2-6, with D possibly TRBD2 on 6 matching bases. CDR1 and CDR2 (germline): SGDLS, YYNGEE. This CDR3 spans 15 amino acids. Trimming stripped 0 bases from V and 2 bases from J, with 6 bases between.